The 18 T cell receptor beta chains below were found in one sample sequenced in a study of spatial heterogeneity in lung cancer. Described time point: blood at routine non-recurrence follow-up after resection. One entry per CDR3 protein, called by TCRdb with MiXCR from the 5' RACE reads. The sample consists of just over 70,000 distinct CDR3 sequences, 8% to 9.5% of them appearing once. This sample comprised PBMCs, obtained at follow-up. These receptors were obtained from a female donor with early-stage non-small cell lung cancer.

This clonotype was counted ten times or more. The J gene is TRBJ1-5, the V gene TRBV12-3 or TRBV12-4; D not certain. CDR3 length: 12 amino acids. Trimming pared 6 bases from V and 4 bases from J, leaving 7 bases between. Written as DNA, the CDR3 is TGTGCCAGCAGCCCCCCTAATCAGCCCCAGCATTTT. It yields the protein CASSPPNQPQHF.

This clonotype came up many times. The chain links TRBV19 to TRBJ1-6, with no clear D. The CDR3 runs 14 residues. The V gene's germline CDR1 is LNHDA and CDR2 SQIVND (reference sequence). Trimming shortened V by 0 bases and J by 8 bases, and 8 bases separated the two germline ends. CDR3 protein: CASSIEAMDSPLHF. DNA of the CDR3: TGTGCCAGTAGTATAGAGGCCATGGATTCACCCCTCCACTTT.

With respect to this clonotype: Because it lacks the conserved phenylalanine or tryptophan at the end, this CDR3 is likely a read error. The CDR3 DNA reads TGTGCCAGCAGCCAAGATTACGCGGGAGGGGACGAGCAGTACTCC. Translating gives CASSQDYAGGDEQYS. The chain couples TRBV3-1 to TRBJ2-7, with 9 bases lining up with TRBD2. Germline trimming cut 0 bases from V and 5 bases from J; bases unmatched to any gene: 5. The CDR3 is 15 residues long. Germline lookup yields CDR1 LGHDT and CDR2 YNNKEL (reference sequence).

A few counts support this clonotype. The chain has TRBV5-1 and TRBJ1-4, with 7 bases identical to TRBD1. Trimming at V came to 6 bases and at J to 7 bases, leaving 15 bases not matched to a gene. CDR3 length equals 16 residues. Germline assignment: CDR1 SGHRS and CDR2 YFSETQ. The CDR3 nucleotides are TGCGCCAGCACCCTTGGGGGCCAGGGGGTTAGTGAAAAACTGTTTTTT. Translation: CASTLGGQGVSEKLFF.

This clonotype was seen repeatedly, ten times or more. The chain carries TRBV19 and TRBJ2-3; D gene ambiguous. V dropped 3 bases and J dropped 1 base, with 5 bases sitting between them. In germline, CDR1 is LNHDA, CDR2 SQIVND (reference sequence). The CDR3 totals 13 residues. CDR3 region: CASSMPGTDTQYF. The CDR3, as DNA: TGTGCCAGTAGTATGCCAGGCACAGATACGCAGTATTTT.

The chain employs TRBV12-3 or TRBV12-4 and TRBJ1-5; the match to TRBD1 covers 9 bases. V was pared by 4 bases and J by 6 bases, with 7 bases of the junction left unmatched. The CDR3 runs to 15 residues. This chain's CDR3 is CASSSLGQGGQPQHF. For the CDR3, the DNA is TGTGCCAGCAGTTCCCTGGGACAGGGAGGTCAGCCCCAGCATTTT.

The table lists this clonotype with many counts. The rearrangement links TRBV19 to TRBJ2-1; no clear D. Per germline, CDR1 LNHDA and CDR2 SQIVND (reference sequence). The CDR3 is made up of 16 amino acids. Trimming took off 3 bases at V and 2 bases at J, with 14 bases between the two ends. The CDR3 spells CASSITGLAAYNEQFF. Here the CDR3 DNA reads TGTGCCAGTAGTATCACCGGGTTAGCCGCCTACAATGAGCAGTTCTTC. Full variable domain (missing parts from reference TRBV19 and TRBJ2-1): DGGITQSPKYLFRKEGQNVTLSCEQNLNHDAMYWYRQDPGQGLRLIYYSQIVNDFQKGDIAEGYSVSREKKESFPLTVTSAQKNPTAFYLCASSITGLAAYNEQFFGPGTRLTVL.

This clonotype was counted ten times or more. This chain uses TRBV7-9 with TRBJ2-1; 7 nucleotides agree with TRBD2. The germline V gene has CDR1 SEHNR and CDR2 FQNEAQ (reference sequence). Germline trimming cut 5 bases from V and 7 bases from J; bases unmatched to any gene: 17. The CDR3 has 17 residues. CDR3 bases: TGTGCCAGCAGCCCTGGCCAGTTGAGCGGGAAAACGAATGAGCAGTTCTTC. This translates into CASSPGQLSGKTNEQFF. Filled out from reference TRBV7-9 and TRBJ2-1, the complete variable domain reads DTGVSQNPRHKITKRGQNVTFRCDPISEHNRLYWYRQTLGQGPEFLTYFQNEAQLEKSRLLSDRFSAERPKGSFSTLEIQRTEQGDSAMYLCASSPGQLSGKTNEQFFGPGTRLTVL.

Many counts were recorded for this clonotype. The chain is built from TRBV7-2 and TRBJ2-5; possibly TRBD1 or TRBD2 for D (5 bases each). The length of the CDR3 is 14 residues. Germline CDR1 and CDR2: SGHTA and FQGNSA. Trimming left V 3 bases short and J 3 bases short, with 11 bases between. This chain's CDR3 is CASSFGTFKETQYF. CDR3 nucleotide sequence: TGTGCCAGCAGCTTCGGGACGTTTAAAGAGACCCAGTACTTC.

This chain uses TRBV10-3 with TRBJ2-1; tentatively, D is TRBD2 (6 bases). V gave up 10 bases and J gave up 2 bases, with 21 bases separating them. This CDR3 comprises 16 residues. Germline values: CDR1 ENHRY, CDR2 SYGVKD. CDR3 protein: CATGVGTATTYNEQFF. In DNA form, the CDR3 reads TGTGCCACGGGAGTTGGTACAGCCACTACCTACAATGAGCAGTTCTTC.

This clonotype was seen a handful of times. The chain couples TRBV5-1 to TRBJ2-5; TRBD1 aligns across 10 bases. V shed 0 bases and J 5 bases; nucleotides not matched to a gene: 4. Germline V lookup: CDR1 SGHRS, CDR2 YFSETQ. This CDR3 is built from 15 residues. For the CDR3, the DNA is TGCGCCAGCAGCTTGGGACAGGGGGCCAGGGAGACCCAGTACTTC. Its translation: CASSLGQGARETQYF.

This clonotype was seen at least ten times. V gene TRBV6-1 combines with J gene TRBJ2-3; 7 nucleotides line up with TRBD1. V lost 2 bases and J lost 5; bases outside the gene matches: 4. The CDR3 runs 14 residues. Germline values: CDR1 MNHNS, CDR2 SASEGT. As DNA, the CDR3 is TGTGCCAGCAGTGAACCCTCAGGGGGAGATACGCAGTATTTT. Its protein is CASSEPSGGDTQYF.

V is TRBV7-9 and J is TRBJ2-2, with 7 positions matching TRBD1. Germline V lookup: CDR1 SEHNR, CDR2 FQNEAQ (reference sequence). The CDR3 is 14 amino acids. Trimming removed 4 bases from V and 3 bases from J; junction bases left unmatched: 2. CDR3 DNA: TGTGCCAGCAGCTACGGGACAGACACCGGGGAGCTGTTTTTT. Amino acids: CASSYGTDTGELFF.

This clonotype appeared many times. The chain uses TRBV6-6 and TRBJ2-1, with a weak D call TRBD2 (5 bases). CDR3 length: 13 amino acids. The V end was cut by 0 bases, the J end by 6 bases, with 6 bases between. From germline, CDR1 is MNHNY and CDR2 SVGAGI (reference sequence). This CDR3 reads CASSYSAGNEQFF. The CDR3, as DNA: TGTGCCAGCAGTTACTCCGCGGGCAATGAGCAGTTCTTC.

This clonotype was seen ten or more times. The gene calls are TRBV7-9 and TRBJ1-2; possibly TRBD1 for D (6 bases). The CDR3 runs to 14 residues. The ends were cut back, 2 bases at V and 7 bases at J, with 14 bases in the middle. The germline V gene has CDR1 SEHNR and CDR2 FQNEAQ (reference sequence). The CDR3 protein is CASSLPGTTGGYTF. The CDR3 nucleotides are TGTGCCAGCAGCTTACCCGGGACAACCGGTGGCTACACCTTC. Using reference TRBV7-9 and TRBJ1-2 for the parts outside the CDR3, the full variable domain is DTGVSQNPRHKITKRGQNVTFRCDPISEHNRLYWYRQTLGQGPEFLTYFQNEAQLEKSRLLSDRFSAERPKGSFSTLEIQRTEQGDSAMYLCASSLPGTTGGYTFGSGTRLTVV.

This clonotype occurred a few times. The V and J genes are TRBV3-1 and TRBJ1-4; possible D gene TRBD1, 5 bases. The V end lost 3 bases, the J end lost 10 bases, and 12 bases lay between the germline ends. The CDR3 covers 13 residues. Germline CDR1 is LGHDT and CDR2 is YNNKEL (reference sequence). The CDR3 loop reads CASSHRQLGKLFF. DNA for the CDR3: TGTGCCAGCAGCCATAGACAGCTCGGAAAACTGTTTTTT.

This clonotype has a count of ten or more. This chain joins TRBV5-6 and TRBJ1-5; D call uncertain. The CDR3 loop spans 12 amino acids. With 2 bases removed from V and 8 bases from J, the gap between germline ends came to 8 bases. The V gene's germline CDR1 is SGHDT and CDR2 YYEEEE. This chain's CDR3 is CASSFGSEPQHF. The CDR3 DNA reads as TGTGCCAGCAGCTTTGGGTCTGAGCCCCAGCATTTT.

This clonotype was observed many times. The V gene is TRBV20-1, the J gene TRBJ2-5, with 12 bases aligning to TRBD2. The germline V gene encodes CDR1 DFQATT and CDR2 SNEGSKA (reference sequence). Trimming cost V 6 bases and J 3 bases; bases outside gene matches: 8. CDR3 size: 15 residues. CDR3 DNA sequence: TGCAGTGCGCCACTAGCGGGAGGATTGGAAGAGACCCAGTACTTC. This codes for CSAPLAGGLEETQYF.